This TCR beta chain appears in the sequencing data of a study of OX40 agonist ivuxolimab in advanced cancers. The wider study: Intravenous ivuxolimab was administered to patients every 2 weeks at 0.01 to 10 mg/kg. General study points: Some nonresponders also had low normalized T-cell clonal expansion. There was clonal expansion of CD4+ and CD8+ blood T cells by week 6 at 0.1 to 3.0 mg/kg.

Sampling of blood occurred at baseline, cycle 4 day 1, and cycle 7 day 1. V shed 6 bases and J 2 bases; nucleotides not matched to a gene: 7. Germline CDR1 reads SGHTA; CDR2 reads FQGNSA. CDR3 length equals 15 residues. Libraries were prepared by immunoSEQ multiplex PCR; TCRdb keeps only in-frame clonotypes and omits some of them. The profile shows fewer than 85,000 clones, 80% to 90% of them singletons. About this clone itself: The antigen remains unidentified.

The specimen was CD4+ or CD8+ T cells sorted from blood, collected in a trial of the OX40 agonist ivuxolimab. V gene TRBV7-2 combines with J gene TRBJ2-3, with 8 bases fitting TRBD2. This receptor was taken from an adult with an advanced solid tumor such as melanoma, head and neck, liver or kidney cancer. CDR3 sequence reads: CASRLTSGATDTQYF. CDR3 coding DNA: TGTGCCAGCAGGCTAACTAGCGGAGCCACAGATACGCAGTATTTT.